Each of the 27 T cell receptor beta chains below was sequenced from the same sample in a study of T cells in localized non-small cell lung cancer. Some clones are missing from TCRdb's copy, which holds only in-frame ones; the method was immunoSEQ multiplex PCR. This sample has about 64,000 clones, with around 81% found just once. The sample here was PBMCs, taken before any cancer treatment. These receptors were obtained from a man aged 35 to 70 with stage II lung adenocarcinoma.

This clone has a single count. This CDR3 is CASSLKGGNEQYF. DNA for the CDR3: TGTGCCAGCAGCTTGAAGGGAGGGAACGAGCAGTACTTC. V gene TRBV5-4 combines with J gene TRBJ2-7; 7 bases are a match to TRBD2. The length of the CDR3 is 13 residues. The trim removed 1 base at V and 5 bases at J, leaving 3 bases unmatched. In germline, CDR1 is SGHNT, CDR2 YYREEE (reference sequence).

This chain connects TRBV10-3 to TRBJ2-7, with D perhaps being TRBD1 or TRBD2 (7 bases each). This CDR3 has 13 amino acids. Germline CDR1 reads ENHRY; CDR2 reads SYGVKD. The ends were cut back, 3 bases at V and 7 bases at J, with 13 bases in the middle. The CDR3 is CAISEGRGGEQYF. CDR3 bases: TGTGCCATCAGTGAAGGCAGGGGGGGTGAGCAGTACTTC.

The CDR3 DNA reads TGTGCTAGTGGTCTCGGATCTTTCAATCAGCCCCAGCATTTT. As protein: CASGLGSFNQPQHF. The chain uses TRBV12-5 and TRBJ1-5; D is ambiguous. The germline V gene encodes CDR1 LGHNT and CDR2 FRNRAP. This CDR3 spans 14 amino acids. V lost 5 bases and J lost 3, with 11 bases in between. Together with reference TRBV12-5 and TRBJ1-5, the CDR3 gives the full variable domain: DARVTQTPRHKVTEMGQEVTMRCQPILGHNTVFWYRQTMMQGLELLAYFRNRAPLDDSGMPKDRFSAEMPDATLATLKIQPSEPRDSAVYFCASGLGSFNQPQHFGDGTRLSIL.

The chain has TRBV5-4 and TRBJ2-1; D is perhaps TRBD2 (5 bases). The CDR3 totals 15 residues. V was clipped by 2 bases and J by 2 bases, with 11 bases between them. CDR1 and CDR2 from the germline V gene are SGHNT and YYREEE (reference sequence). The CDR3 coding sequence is TGTGCCAGCAGCTTACAGAGCGGCGCCTACAATGAGCAGTTCTTC. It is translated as CASSLQSGAYNEQFF.

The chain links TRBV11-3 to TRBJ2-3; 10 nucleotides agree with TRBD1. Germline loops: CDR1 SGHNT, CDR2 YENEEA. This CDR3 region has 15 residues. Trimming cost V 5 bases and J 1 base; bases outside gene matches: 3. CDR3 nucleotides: TGTGCCAGCAGCCAAGGACAGGGGGGCACAGATACGCAGTATTTT. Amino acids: CASSQGQGGTDTQYF.

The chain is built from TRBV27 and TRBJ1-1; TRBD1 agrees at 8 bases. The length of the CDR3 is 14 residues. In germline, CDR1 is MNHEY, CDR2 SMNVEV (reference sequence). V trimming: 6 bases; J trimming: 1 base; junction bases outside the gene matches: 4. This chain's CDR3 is CASRFGTGNTEAFF. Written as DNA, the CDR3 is TGTGCCAGCAGATTCGGGACAGGGAACACTGAAGCTTTCTTT.

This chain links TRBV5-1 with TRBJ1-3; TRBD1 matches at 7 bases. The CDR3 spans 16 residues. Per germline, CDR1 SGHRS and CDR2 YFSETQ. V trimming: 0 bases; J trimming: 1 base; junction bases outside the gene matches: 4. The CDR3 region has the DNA TGCGCCAGCAGCTTGGCCTTGACAGGGTCTGGAAACACCATATATTTT. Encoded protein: CASSLALTGSGNTIYF.

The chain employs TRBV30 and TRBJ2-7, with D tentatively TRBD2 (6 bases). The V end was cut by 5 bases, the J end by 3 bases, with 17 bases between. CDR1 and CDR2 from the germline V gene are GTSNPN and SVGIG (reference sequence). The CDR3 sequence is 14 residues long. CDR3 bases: TGTGCCTGGTCTGAAGGGACTTATGTCTACGAGCAGTACTTC. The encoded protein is CAWSEGTYVYEQYF.

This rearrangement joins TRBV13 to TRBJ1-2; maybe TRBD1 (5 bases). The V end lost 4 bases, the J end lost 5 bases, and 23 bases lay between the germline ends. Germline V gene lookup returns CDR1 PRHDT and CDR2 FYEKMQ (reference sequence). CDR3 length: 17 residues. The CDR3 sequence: CASSSKDSGTAAYGYTF. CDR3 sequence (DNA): TGTGCCAGCAGCTCGAAGGACTCCGGGACTGCCGCTTATGGCTACACCTTC.

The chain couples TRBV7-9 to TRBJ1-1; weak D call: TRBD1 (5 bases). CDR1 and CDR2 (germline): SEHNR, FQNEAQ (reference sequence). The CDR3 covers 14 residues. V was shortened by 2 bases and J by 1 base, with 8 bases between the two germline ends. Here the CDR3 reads CASSLKGSNTEAFF. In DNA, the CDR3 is TGTGCCAGCAGCTTAAAGGGGTCGAACACTGAAGCTTTCTTT.

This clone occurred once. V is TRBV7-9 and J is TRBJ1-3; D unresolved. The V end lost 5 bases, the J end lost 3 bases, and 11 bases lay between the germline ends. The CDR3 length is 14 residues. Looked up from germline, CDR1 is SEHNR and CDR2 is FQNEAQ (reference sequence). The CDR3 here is CASSLGRFGNTIYF. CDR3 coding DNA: TGTGCCAGCAGCCTTGGACGGTTTGGAAACACCATATATTTT.

The CDR3 DNA reads as TGTGCCAGCAGTGAGGCCGGTGAGGTAGGACTGTTTTTT. This translates into CASSEAGEVGLFF. This sequence joins TRBV25-1 and TRBJ1-4; D uncertain. Trimming removed 3 bases at V and 13 bases at J, with 15 bases between. The germline CDR1 and CDR2 sequences are MGHDK and SYGVNS. The CDR3 contains 13 residues.

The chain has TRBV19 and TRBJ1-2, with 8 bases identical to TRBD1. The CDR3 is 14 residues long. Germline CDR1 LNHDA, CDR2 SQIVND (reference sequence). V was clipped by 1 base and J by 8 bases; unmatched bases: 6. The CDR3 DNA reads TGTGCCAGTAGTATAGTCGGCAGGGGGCAAGGCTACACCTTC. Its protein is CASSIVGRGQGYTF.

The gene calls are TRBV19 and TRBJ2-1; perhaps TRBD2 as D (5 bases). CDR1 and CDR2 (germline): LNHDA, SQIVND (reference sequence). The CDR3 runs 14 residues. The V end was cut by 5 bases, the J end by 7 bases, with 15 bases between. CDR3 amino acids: CASSPRASHNEQFF. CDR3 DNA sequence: TGTGCCAGTAGTCCCCGGGCTAGCCATAATGAGCAGTTCTTC.

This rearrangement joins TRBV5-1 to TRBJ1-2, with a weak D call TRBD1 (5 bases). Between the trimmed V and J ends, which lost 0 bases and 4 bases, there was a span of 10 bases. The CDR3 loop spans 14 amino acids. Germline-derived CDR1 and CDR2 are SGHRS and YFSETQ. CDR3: CASSLDLTGYGYTF. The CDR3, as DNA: TGCGCCAGCAGCTTGGATCTTACAGGCTATGGCTACACCTTC.

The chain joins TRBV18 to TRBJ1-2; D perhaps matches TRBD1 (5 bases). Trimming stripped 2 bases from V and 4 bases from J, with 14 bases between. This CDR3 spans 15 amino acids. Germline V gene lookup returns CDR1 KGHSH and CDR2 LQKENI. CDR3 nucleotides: TGTGCCAGCTCACCATCAGGAGACAGCTTCTATGGCTACACCTTC. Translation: CASSPSGDSFYGYTF.

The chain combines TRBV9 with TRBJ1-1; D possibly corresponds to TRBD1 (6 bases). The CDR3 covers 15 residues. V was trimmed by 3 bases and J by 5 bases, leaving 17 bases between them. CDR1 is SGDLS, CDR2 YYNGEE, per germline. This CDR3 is CASSGTPTGRTEAFF. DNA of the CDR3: TGTGCCAGCAGCGGAACCCCTACAGGGCGGACTGAAGCTTTCTTT.

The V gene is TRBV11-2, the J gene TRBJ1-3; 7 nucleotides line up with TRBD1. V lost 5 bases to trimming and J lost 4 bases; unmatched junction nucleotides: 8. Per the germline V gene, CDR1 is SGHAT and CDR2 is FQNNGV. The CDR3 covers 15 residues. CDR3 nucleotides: TGTGCCAGCAGCCTGACAGGGATGAGAGGAAACACCATATATTTT. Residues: CASSLTGMRGNTIYF.

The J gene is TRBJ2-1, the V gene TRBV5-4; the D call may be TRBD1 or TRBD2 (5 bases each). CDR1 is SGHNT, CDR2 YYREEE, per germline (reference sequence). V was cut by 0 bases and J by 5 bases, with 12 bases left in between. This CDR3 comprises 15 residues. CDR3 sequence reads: CASSLAGGSNNEQFF. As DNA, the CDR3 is TGTGCCAGCAGCTTGGCTGGGGGATCCAACAATGAGCAGTTCTTC.

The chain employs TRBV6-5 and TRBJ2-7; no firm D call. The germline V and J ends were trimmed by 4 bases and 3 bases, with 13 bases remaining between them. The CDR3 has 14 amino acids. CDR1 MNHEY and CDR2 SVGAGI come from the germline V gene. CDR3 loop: CASSLVVGGYEQYF. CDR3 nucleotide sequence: TGTGCCAGCAGTTTAGTCGTAGGTGGCTACGAGCAGTACTTC.

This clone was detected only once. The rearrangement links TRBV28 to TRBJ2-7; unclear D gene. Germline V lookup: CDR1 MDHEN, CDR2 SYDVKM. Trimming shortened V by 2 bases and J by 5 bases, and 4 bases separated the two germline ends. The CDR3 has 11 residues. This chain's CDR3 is CASSLMNEQYF. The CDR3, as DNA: TGTGCCAGCAGTTTAATGAACGAGCAGTACTTC.

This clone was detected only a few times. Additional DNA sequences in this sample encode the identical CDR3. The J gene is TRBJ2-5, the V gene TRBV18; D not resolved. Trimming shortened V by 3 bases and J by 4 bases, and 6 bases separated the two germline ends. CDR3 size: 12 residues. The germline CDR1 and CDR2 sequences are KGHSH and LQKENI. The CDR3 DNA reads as TGTGCCAGCTCACCGCTGCGAGAGACCCAGTACTTC. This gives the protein CASSPLRETQYF.

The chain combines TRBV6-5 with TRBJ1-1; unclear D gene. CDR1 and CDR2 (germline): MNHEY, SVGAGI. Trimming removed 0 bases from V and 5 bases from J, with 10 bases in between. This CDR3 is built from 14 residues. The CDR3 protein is CASSYSRRSTEAFF. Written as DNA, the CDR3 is TGTGCCAGCAGTTACTCTCGCAGGAGTACTGAAGCTTTCTTT.

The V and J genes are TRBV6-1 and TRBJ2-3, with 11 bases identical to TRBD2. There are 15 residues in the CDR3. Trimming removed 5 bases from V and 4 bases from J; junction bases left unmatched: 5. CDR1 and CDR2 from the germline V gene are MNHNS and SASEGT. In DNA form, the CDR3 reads TGTGCCAGCAGTACACTAGCGGGAGAAGCAGATACGCAGTATTTT. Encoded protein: CASSTLAGEADTQYF.

The CDR3 sequence is CASSPQDLSGANVLTF. The CDR3 DNA reads as TGTGCCAGCAGCCCGCAGGATCTCTCTGGGGCCAACGTCCTGACTTTC. This rearrangement joins TRBV7-3 to TRBJ2-6; D gene unclear. The CDR3 extends over 16 amino acids. Per the germline V gene, CDR1 is SGHTA and CDR2 is FQGTGA. The ends were cut back, 5 bases at V and 0 bases at J, with 11 bases in the middle.

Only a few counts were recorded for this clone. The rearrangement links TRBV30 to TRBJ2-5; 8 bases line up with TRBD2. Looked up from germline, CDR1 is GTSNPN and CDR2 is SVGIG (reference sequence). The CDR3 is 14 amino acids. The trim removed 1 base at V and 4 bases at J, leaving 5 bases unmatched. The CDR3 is CAWSAGGKRETQYF. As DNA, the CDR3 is TGTGCCTGGAGTGCGGGAGGGAAGAGAGAGACCCAGTACTTC.

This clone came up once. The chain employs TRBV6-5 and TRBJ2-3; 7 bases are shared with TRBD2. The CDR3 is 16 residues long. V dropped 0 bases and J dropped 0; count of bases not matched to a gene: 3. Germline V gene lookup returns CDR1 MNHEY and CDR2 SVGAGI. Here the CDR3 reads CASSYSGGSSTDTQYF. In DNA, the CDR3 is TGTGCCAGCAGTTACTCAGGCGGGAGCAGCACAGATACGCAGTATTTT.